The 19 T cell receptor beta chains given below trace back to one sample, sequenced in a study of blood T cells in healthy people across ages. Then a second PCR, running about 7 to 11 cycles, was carried out with a sample-barcoded 5' primer and a J-beta primer mix. TCRdb reprocessed the 5' RACE reads with MiXCR, giving one entry per CDR3 protein. The sample has about 800,000 distinct CDR3 sequences, about 25% seen once. This sample also appeared in a second study, on T cells of mothers and their children.

Sample: blood. The receptors stem from a boy younger than 18 in good health.

The rearrangement uses TRBV28 and TRBJ2-5; D is uncertain. The CDR3 loop spans 12 amino acids. Deletions cut 7 bases from V and 5 bases from J, with 11 bases between. In germline, CDR1 is MDHEN, CDR2 SYDVKM. In DNA, the CDR3 is TGTGCCAGCACCCAAATATGGGAGACCCAGTACTTC. It encodes CASTQIWETQYF.

This clonotype was detected only a few times. The chain joins TRBV3-1 to TRBJ2-1; 8 bases agree with TRBD1. The CDR3 length is 16 residues. The germline gives CDR1 LGHDT, CDR2 YNNKEL (reference sequence). After removal of 5 bases from V and 0 bases from J, the junction contained 6 bases not matched to a gene. For the CDR3, the DNA is TGTGCCAGCAGCACCCGACAGGGGACCTCCTACAATGAGCAGTTCTTC. It translates to CASSTRQGTSYNEQFF.

The chain joins TRBV28 to TRBJ1-6; 12 nucleotides line up with TRBD1. The germline V gene encodes CDR1 MDHEN and CDR2 SYDVKM. This CDR3 contains 15 residues. Trimming at V came to 2 bases and at J to 9 bases, leaving 2 bases not matched to a gene. Written as DNA, the CDR3 is TGTGCCAGCAGTTTAGGGACAGGGGGCTCTTCACCCCTCCACTTT. Protein product: CASSLGTGGSSPLHF.

The V and J genes are TRBV20-1 and TRBJ1-1; 7 nucleotides match TRBD1. The CDR3 has 16 residues. With 5 bases clipped from V and 2 bases from J, the junction kept 14 bases outside the gene matches. Germline V gene sequence: CDR1 DFQATT, CDR2 SNEGSKA (reference sequence). CDR3 sequence reads: CSAARQGFTLNTEAFF. The CDR3 DNA is TGCAGTGCTGCTCGACAGGGATTTACATTAAACACTGAAGCTTTCTTT.

This clonotype has only a few counts. V is TRBV20-1 and J is TRBJ2-3, with D possibly being TRBD1 or TRBD2 (5 bases each). The CDR3 loop spans 16 amino acids. The germline V gene has CDR1 DFQATT and CDR2 SNEGSKA (reference sequence). V was pared by 0 bases and J by 5 bases, with 18 bases between. The CDR3 region is CSARDDPGRAGDTQYF. The CDR3 nucleotides are TGCAGTGCTAGAGATGATCCGGGGCGGGCGGGAGATACGCAGTATTTT.

This clonotype was recorded many times. The rearrangement uses TRBV4-3 and TRBJ2-7; 7 nucleotides agree with TRBD1. Unmatched junction bases numbered 4, after V lost 4 bases and J lost 4 bases. CDR1 LGHNA and CDR2 YSLEER come from the germline V gene. The CDR3 has 13 residues. The CDR3 region has the DNA TGCGCCAGCAGCCCGCGACAGGGTTACGAGCAGTACTTC. As protein: CASSPRQGYEQYF.

V gene TRBV20-1 combines with J gene TRBJ1-4, with a weak D call TRBD1 (5 bases). The CDR3 contains 13 residues. CDR1 is DFQATT and CDR2 is SNEGSKA in the germline V gene (reference sequence). V was shortened by 5 bases and J by 8 bases, with 15 bases between the two germline ends. In nucleotides, the CDR3 is TGCAGTGCTTACGACAGCTGGGGGGAAAAACTGTTTTTT. Amino acid sequence: CSAYDSWGEKLFF.

The rearrangement joins TRBV6-6 to TRBJ2-7; 10 bases line up with TRBD2. Germline trimming cut 7 bases from V and 4 bases from J; bases unmatched to any gene: 10. Germline V gives CDR1 MNHNY, CDR2 SVGAGI (reference sequence). The CDR3 is 15 amino acids. CDR3 coding DNA: TGTGCCAGCAACTTAGGGACTAGCGTTAGATACGAGCAGTACTTC. It translates to CASNLGTSVRYEQYF.

DNA of the CDR3: TGTGCCAGCAGCTTACTAGTGCAAAGTGAAACCCAGTACTTC. Residues: CASSLLVQSETQYF. This chain links TRBV7-2 with TRBJ2-7; no reliable D call. Per the germline V gene, CDR1 is SGHTA and CDR2 is FQGNSA. V shed 2 bases and J shed 10 bases, with 18 bases lying between them. The CDR3 is 14 residues long. The full variable domain, its missing parts supplied by reference TRBV7-2 and TRBJ2-7, is GAGVSQSPSNKVTEKGKDVELRCDPISGHTALYWYRQSLGQGLEFLIYFQGNSAPDKSGLPSDRFSAERTGGSVSTLTIQRTQQEDSAVYLCASSLLVQSETQYFGPGTRLTVT.

This chain uses TRBV7-2 with TRBJ1-2; the match to TRBD1 covers 8 bases. The CDR3 consists of 13 residues. The junction had 7 bases not matched to a gene; V was cut back by 5 bases and J by 8 bases. CDR1 is SGHTA and CDR2 is FQGNSA in the germline V gene. The CDR3 spells CASSPGQGRGYTF. CDR3 coding DNA: TGTGCCAGCAGCCCTGGACAGGGTAGGGGCTACACCTTC.

This clonotype turned up a few times. Relative to the germline gene, one junction end is altered; a read error may explain this. The V and J genes are TRBV29-1 and TRBJ2-5; D is tentatively TRBD1 or TRBD2 (5 bases each). The germline gives CDR1 SQVTM, CDR2 ANQGSEA. There are 13 residues in the CDR3. The CDR3 DNA sequence: TGCAGCGTTGACGGACATCGTCGGAATGAGCGGTTCTTC. Protein sequence: CSVDGHRRNERFF. The full variable domain, rest sourced from reference TRBV29-1 and TRBJ2-5, is SAVISQKPSRDICQRGTSLTIQCQVDSQVTMMFWYRQQPGQSLTLIATANQGSEATYESGFVIDKFPISRPNLTFSTLTVSNMSPEDSSIYLCSVDGHRRNERFFGPGTRLLVL.

This clonotype was seen more than once but under ten times. This sequence joins TRBV14 and TRBJ2-7; D might be TRBD1 (5 bases). This CDR3 has 14 amino acids. Germline values: CDR1 SGHDN, CDR2 FVKESK. The ends were cut back, 4 bases at V and 7 bases at J, with 17 bases in the middle. The CDR3 DNA follows: TGTGCCAGCAGCCCCGACAGCCCTTCTTGGGAGCAGTACTTC. Its protein is CASSPDSPSWEQYF.

J is TRBJ2-5 and V is TRBV20-1; weak D call: TRBD1 (5 bases). V was pared by 0 bases and J by 3 bases, with 8 bases between. The CDR3 has 13 residues. In germline, CDR1 is DFQATT, CDR2 SNEGSKA (reference sequence). Here the CDR3 reads CSARDVREETQYF. In nucleotides, the CDR3 is TGCAGTGCTAGAGATGTCAGGGAAGAGACCCAGTACTTC.

This clonotype has a handful of counts. One end of the junction varies from germline; a read error may be responsible. V gene TRBV7-7 combines with J gene TRBJ2-7; 7 bases map to TRBD2. From germline, CDR1 is SSHAT and CDR2 FNYEAQ (reference sequence). CDR3 size: 15 residues. The CDR3 nucleotides are TGTGCTAGCAGCTTTGGGCTAGCGGAATCCTACGAGCAGTACTTC. Translation gives CASSFGLAESYEQYF.

The chain recombines TRBV29-1 with TRBJ2-1; D ambiguous. CDR1 SQVTM and CDR2 ANQGSEA come from the germline V gene. With 4 bases removed from V and 9 bases from J, the gap between germline ends came to 10 bases. This CDR3 comprises 11 residues. The CDR3 DNA is TGCAGCGTTGGTAGAACCCGTGAGCAGTTCTTC. The encoded protein is CSVGRTREQFF.

This chain uses TRBV28 with TRBJ2-7; 10 bases are shared with TRBD1. Germline loops: CDR1 MDHEN, CDR2 SYDVKM. Trimming removed 7 bases from V and 2 bases from J; junction bases left unmatched: 5. This CDR3 has 14 residues. The CDR3 here is CASTGTGVPYEQYF. CDR3 DNA sequence: TGTGCCAGCACCGGGACAGGGGTTCCCTACGAGCAGTACTTC.

V gene TRBV29-1 combines with J gene TRBJ2-7; tentatively, D is TRBD2 (5 bases). The germline gives CDR1 SQVTM, CDR2 ANQGSEA. The CDR3 has 13 amino acids. V gave up 0 bases and J gave up 4 bases, with 10 bases separating them. Here the CDR3 reads CSVEEGSRYEQYF. The CDR3, as DNA: TGCAGCGTTGAAGAGGGGAGTAGGTACGAGCAGTACTTC.

This clonotype was seen only a few times. The rearrangement links TRBV18 to TRBJ2-2; 13 bases map to TRBD2. With 5 bases clipped from V and 6 bases from J, the junction kept 15 bases outside the gene matches. CDR3 length equals 19 residues. Germline V CDR1 and CDR2: KGHSH, LQKENI. The CDR3 DNA follows: TGTGCCAGCTCATCGGAAGGAGAAACGGGACTAGCGGGATCCGGGGAGCTGTTTTTT. Its translation is CASSSEGETGLAGSGELFF.

The V and J genes are TRBV29-1 and TRBJ2-1; 7 bases line up with TRBD1. This CDR3 spans 13 amino acids. V was clipped by 5 bases and J by 3 bases; unmatched bases: 4. Germline CDR1 SQVTM, CDR2 ANQGSEA. CDR3 in DNA: TGCAGCGTTAGAGGGGGCGACTACAATGAGCAGTTCTTC. This codes for CSVRGGDYNEQFF.